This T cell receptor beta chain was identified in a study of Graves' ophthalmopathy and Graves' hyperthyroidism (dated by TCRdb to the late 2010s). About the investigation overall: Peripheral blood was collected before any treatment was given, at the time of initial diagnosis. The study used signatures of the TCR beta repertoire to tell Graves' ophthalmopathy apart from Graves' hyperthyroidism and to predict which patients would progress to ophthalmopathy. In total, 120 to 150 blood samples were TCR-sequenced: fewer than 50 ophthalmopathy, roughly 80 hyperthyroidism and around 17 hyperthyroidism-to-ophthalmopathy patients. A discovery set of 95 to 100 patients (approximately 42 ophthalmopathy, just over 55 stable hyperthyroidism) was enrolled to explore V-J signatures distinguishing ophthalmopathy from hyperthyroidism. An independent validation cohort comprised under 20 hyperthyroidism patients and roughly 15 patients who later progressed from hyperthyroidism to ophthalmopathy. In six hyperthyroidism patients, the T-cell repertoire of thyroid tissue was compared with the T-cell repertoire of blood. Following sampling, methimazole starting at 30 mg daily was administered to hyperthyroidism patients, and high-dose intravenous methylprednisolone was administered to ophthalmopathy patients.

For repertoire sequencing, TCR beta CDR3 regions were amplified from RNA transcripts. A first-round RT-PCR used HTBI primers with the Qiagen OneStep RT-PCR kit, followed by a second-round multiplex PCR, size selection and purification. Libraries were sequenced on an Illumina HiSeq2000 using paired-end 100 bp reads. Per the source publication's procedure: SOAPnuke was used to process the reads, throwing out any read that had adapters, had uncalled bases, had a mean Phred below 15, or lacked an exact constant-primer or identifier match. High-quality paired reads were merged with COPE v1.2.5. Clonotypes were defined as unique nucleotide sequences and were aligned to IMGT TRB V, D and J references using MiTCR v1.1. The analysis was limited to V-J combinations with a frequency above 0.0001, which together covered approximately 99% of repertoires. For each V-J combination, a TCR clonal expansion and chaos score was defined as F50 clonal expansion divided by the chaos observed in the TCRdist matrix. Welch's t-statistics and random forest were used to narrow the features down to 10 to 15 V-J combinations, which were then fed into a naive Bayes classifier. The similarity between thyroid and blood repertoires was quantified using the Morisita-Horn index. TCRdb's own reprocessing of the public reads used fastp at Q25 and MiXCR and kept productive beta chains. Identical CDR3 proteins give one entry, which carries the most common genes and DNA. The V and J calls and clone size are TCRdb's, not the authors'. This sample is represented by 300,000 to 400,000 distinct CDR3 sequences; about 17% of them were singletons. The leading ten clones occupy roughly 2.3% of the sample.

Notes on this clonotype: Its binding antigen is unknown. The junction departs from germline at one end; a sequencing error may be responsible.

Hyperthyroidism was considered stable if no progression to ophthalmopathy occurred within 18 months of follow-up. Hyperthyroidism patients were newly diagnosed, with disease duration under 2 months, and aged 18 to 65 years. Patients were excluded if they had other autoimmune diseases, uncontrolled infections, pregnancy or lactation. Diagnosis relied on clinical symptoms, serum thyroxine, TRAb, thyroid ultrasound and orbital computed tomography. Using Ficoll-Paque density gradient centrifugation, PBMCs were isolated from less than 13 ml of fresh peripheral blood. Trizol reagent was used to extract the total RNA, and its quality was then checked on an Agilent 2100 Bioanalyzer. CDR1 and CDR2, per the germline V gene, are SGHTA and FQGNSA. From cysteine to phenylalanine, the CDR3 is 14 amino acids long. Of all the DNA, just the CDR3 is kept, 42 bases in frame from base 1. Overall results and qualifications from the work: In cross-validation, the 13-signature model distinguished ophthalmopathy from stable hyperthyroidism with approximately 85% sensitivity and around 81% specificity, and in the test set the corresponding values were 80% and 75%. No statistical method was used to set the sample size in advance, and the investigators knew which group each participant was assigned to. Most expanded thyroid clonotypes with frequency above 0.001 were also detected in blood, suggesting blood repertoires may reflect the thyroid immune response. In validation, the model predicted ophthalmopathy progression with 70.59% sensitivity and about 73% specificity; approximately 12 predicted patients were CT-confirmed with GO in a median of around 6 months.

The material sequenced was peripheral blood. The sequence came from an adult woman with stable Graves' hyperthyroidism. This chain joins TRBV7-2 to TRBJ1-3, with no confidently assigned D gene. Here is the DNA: TGTGCCAGCAGCTTTAGCAACTCTGGAAACACCTTATATTTT. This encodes CASSFSNSGNTLYF.